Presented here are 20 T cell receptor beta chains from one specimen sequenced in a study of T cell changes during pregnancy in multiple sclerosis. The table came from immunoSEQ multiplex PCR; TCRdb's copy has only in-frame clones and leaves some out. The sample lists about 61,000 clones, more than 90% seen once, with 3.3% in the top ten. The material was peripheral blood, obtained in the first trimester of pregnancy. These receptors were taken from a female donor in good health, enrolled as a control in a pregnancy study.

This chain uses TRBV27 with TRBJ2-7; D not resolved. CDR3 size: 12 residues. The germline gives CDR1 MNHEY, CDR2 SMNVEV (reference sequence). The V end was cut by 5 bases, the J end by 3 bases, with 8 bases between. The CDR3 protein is CASSLTGYEQYF. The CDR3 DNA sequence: TGTGCCAGCAGTCTCACGGGCTACGAGCAGTACTTC.

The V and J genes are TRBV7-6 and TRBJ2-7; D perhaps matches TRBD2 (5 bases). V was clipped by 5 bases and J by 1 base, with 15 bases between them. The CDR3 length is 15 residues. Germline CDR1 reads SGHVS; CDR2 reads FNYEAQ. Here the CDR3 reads CASSPHSDLSYEQYF. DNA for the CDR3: TGTGCCAGCAGCCCCCATAGCGACCTTTCCTACGAGCAGTACTTC.

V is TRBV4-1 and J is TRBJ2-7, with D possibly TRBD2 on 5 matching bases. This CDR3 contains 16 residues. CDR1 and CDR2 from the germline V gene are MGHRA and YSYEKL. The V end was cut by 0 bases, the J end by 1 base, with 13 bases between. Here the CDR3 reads CASSQDRIASSYEQYF. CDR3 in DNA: TGCGCCAGCAGCCAAGATCGAATAGCGAGTTCCTACGAGCAGTACTTC.

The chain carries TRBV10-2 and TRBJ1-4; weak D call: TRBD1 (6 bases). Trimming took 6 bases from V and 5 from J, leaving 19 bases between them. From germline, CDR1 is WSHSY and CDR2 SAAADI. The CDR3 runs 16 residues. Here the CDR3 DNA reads TGCGCCAGCAGGTTCGGACAGTTGGGGGCCAATGAAAAACTGTTTTTT. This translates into CASRFGQLGANEKLFF.

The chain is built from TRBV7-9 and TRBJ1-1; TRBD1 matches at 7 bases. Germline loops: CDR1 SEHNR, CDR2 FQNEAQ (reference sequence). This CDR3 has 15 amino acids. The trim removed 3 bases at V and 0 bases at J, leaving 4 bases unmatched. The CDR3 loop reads CASSFYRGLNTEAFF. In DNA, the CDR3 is TGTGCCAGCAGCTTCTACAGGGGATTGAACACTGAAGCTTTCTTT. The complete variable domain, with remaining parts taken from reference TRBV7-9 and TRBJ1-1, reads DTGVSQNPRHKITKRGQNVTFRCDPISEHNRLYWYRQTLGQGPEFLTYFQNEAQLEKSRLLSDRFSAERPKGSFSTLEIQRTEQGDSAMYLCASSFYRGLNTEAFFGQGTRLTVV.

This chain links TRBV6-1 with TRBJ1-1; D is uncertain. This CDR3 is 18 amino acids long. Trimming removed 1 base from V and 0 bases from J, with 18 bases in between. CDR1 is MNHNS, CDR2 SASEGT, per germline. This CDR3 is CASSEGRTGTAMNTEAFF. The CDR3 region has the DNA TGTGCCAGCAGTGAAGGACGTACCGGTACAGCTATGAACACTGAAGCTTTCTTT.

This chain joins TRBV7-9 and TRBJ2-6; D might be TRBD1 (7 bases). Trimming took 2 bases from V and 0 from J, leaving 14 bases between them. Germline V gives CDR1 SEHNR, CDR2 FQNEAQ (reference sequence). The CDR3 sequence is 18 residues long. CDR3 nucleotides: TGTGCCAGCAGCTTAAAAGGCAGGGGGGACTCTGGGGCCAACGTCCTGACTTTC. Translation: CASSLKGRGDSGANVLTF.

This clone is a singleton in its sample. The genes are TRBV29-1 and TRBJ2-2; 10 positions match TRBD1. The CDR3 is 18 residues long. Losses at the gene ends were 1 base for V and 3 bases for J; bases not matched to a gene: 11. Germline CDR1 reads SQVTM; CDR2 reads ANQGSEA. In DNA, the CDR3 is TGCAGCGTTGAAGCCAACAGGGGACAGGGGCGGGACACCGGGGAGCTGTTTTTT. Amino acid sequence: CSVEANRGQGRDTGELFF.

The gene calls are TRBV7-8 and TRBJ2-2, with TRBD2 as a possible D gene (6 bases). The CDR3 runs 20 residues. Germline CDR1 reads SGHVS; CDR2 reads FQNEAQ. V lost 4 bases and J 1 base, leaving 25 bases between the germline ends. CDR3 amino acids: CASSSYRVVNWRGNTGELFF. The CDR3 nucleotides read TGTGCCAGCAGCTCATACCGTGTCGTAAATTGGCGGGGGAACACCGGGGAGCTGTTTTTT.

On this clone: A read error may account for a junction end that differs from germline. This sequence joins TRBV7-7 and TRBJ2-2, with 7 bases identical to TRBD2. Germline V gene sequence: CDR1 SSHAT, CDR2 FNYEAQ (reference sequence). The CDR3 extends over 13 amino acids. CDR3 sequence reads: CAWSGANTGELFF. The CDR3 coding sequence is TGCGCGTGGAGCGGGGCGAACACCGGGGAGCTGTTTTTT.

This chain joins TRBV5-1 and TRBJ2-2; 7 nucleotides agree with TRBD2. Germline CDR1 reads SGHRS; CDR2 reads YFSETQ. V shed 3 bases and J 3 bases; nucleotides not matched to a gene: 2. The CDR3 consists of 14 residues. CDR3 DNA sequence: TGCGCCAGCAGCTGGGACTACTACACCGGGGAGCTGTTTTTT. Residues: CASSWDYYTGELFF. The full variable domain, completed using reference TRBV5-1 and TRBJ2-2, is KAGVTQTPRYLIKTRGQQVTLSCSPISGHRSVSWYQQTPGQGLQFLFEYFSETQRNKGNFPGRFSGRQFSNSRSEMNVSTLELGDSALYLCASSWDYYTGELFFGEGSRLTVL.

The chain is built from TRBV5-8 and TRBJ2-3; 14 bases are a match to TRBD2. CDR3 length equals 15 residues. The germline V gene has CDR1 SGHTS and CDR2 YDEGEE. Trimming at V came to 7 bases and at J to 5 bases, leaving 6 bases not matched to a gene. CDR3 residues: CASRTSGGLGDTQYF. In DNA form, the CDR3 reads TGTGCCAGCCGGACTAGCGGGGGGCTCGGAGATACGCAGTATTTT.

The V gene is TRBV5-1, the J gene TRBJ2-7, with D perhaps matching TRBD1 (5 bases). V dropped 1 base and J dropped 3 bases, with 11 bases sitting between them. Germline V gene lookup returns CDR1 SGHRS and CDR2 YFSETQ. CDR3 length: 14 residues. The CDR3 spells CASSLQGGSYEQYF. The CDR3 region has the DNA TGCGCCAGCAGCTTGCAGGGTGGAAGCTACGAGCAGTACTTC.

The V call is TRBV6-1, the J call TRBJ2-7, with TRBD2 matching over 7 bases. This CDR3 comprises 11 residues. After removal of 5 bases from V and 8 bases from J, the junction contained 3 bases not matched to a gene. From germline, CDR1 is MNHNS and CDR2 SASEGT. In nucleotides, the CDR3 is TGTGCCAGCAGTAGCGGGATCAAGCAGTACTTC. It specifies CASSSGIKQYF.

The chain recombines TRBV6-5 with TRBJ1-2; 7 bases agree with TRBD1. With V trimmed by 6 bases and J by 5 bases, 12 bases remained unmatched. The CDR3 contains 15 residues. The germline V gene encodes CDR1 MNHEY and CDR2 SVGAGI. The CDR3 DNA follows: TGTGCCAGCAGACTACTAACCGGGACAGAATATGGCTACACCTTC. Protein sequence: CASRLLTGTEYGYTF.

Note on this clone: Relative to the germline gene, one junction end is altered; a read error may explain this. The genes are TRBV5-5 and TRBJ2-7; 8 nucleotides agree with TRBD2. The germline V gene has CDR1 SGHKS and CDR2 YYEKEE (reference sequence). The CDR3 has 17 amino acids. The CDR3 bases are TGCGCCAGCAGCCTTACCTTGATGCGGGAGGTACCCTATGAGCAGTACTTC. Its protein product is CASSLTLMREVPYEQYF. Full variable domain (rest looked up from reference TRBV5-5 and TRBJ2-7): DAGVTQSPTHLIKTRGQQVTLRCSPISGHKSVSWYQQVLGQGPQFIFQYYEKEERGRGNFPDRFSARQFPNYSSELNVNALLLGDSALYLCASSLTLMREVPYEQYFGPGTRLTVT.

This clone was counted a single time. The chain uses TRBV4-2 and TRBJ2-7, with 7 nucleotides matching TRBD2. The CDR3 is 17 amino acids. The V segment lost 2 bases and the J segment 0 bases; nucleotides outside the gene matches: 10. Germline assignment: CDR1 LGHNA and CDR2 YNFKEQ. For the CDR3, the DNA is TGTGCCAGCAGCCAACGATTAGCGGGCCAGAGCTCCTACGAGCAGTACTTC. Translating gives CASSQRLAGQSSYEQYF.

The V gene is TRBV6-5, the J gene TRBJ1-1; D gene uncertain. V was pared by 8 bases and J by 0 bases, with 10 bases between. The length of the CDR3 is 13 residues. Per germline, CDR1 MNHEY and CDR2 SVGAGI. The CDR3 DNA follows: TGTGCCAGCCTTGTGGAGATGAACACTGAAGCTTTCTTT. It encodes CASLVEMNTEAFF.

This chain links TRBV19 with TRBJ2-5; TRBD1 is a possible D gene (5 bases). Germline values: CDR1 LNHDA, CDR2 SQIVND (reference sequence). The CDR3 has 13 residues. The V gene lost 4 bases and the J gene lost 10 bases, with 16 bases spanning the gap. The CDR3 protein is CASSTHLRGIQYF. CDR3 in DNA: TGTGCCAGTAGTACACACCTTAGGGGTATCCAGTACTTC.

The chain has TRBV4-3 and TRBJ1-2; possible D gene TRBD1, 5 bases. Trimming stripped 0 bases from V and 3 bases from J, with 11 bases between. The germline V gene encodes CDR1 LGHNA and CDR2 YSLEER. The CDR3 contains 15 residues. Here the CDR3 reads CASSQDLGEDYGYTF. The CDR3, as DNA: TGCGCCAGCAGCCAAGATCTGGGGGAGGACTATGGCTACACCTTC.